This TCR beta chain derives from a study of T cells after yellow fever vaccination. Study results and caveats: It was a small share of clonotypes that appeared in both CD4 and CD8 compartments. FACS-sorted repertoires might harbor abundant contaminating clonotypes from the bulk population. Post-booster reappearance was seen for most primary-vaccination clones (about 96% CD4, 88% CD8).

Germline values: CDR1 SQVTM, CDR2 ANQGSEA. V gave up 7 bases and J gave up 0 bases, with 3 bases separating them. The CDR3 is 11 residues long. A note on this clonotype: The antigen remains unidentified.

TCR cDNA, made by 5'RACE template switching, carried an added universal primer site and UMIs. TCRdb re-called the 5' RACE reads with MiXCR, one entry per CDR3 protein. The sample holds under 700,000 distinct CDR3 sequences, roughly a sixth seen once. The gene calls are TRBV29-1 and TRBJ1-4; D uncertain. The starting material was PBMCs, obtained 4 to 6 days after the first yellow fever vaccination. The sequence came from a man aged 18 to 29 who received the YFV17D yellow fever vaccine. CDR3 protein: CSGATNEKLFF. The CDR3 DNA follows: TGCAGCGGCGCAACTAATGAAAAACTGTTTTTT.